A selection of T cell receptor beta chains follows, all from one sample in a study of blood T cell repertoires in COVID-19. Sequenced by immunoSEQ multiplex PCR; TCRdb stores in-frame clones only, minus some. Here the sample spans about 130,000 clones, around three quarters being singletons. The sample comprised peripheral blood. The receptor source for this set is a man aged 40-49 years with active or convalescent COVID-19. Both conserved end residues are part of each CDR3. Fields, in order: D gene, V gene, J gene, CDR3 length, clone size, CDR3 protein, CDR3 DNA. The D gene is left open where the match is weak. Part of the rows lack a size; the others show once, few, many or a class for expanded clones.

D gene: .; V gene: TRBV5-1; J gene: TRBJ1-1; CDR3 length: 14; clone size: .; CDR3 protein: CASSLEGVGTEAFF; CDR3 DNA: TGCGCCAGCAGCCTCGAGGGAGTAGGAACTGAAGCTTTCTTT
D gene: TRBD1; V gene: TRBV7-9; J gene: TRBJ1-5; CDR3 length: 16; clone size: .; CDR3 protein: CASSPPGTVSNQPQHF; CDR3 DNA: TGTGCCAGCAGTCCCCCCGGGACAGTTAGCAATCAGCCCCAGCATTTT
D gene: TRBD2; V gene: TRBV7-6; J gene: TRBJ2-1; CDR3 length: 16; clone size: .; CDR3 protein: CASSYTGTSGGSEQFF; CDR3 DNA: TGTGCCAGCAGCTATACCGGGACTAGCGGGGGTAGTGAGCAGTTCTTC
D gene: TRBD1; V gene: TRBV28; J gene: TRBJ1-2; CDR3 length: 14; clone size: .; CDR3 protein: CASSLDRGNYGYTF; CDR3 DNA: TGTGCCAGCAGCCTGGACAGGGGAAACTATGGCTACACCTTC
D gene: .; V gene: TRBV3-1/TRBV3-2; J gene: TRBJ2-5; CDR3 length: 18; clone size: .; CDR3 protein: CASSQDLVRGIRSETQYF; CDR3 DNA: TGTGCCAGCAGCCAAGATTTGGTCCGGGGTATCCGATCGGAGACCCAGTACTTC
D gene: .; V gene: TRBV7-2; J gene: TRBJ1-2; CDR3 length: 15; clone size: .; CDR3 protein: CASSLDSNLNYGYTF; CDR3 DNA: TGTGCCAGCAGCTTAGACAGCAACCTTAACTATGGCTACACCTTC
D gene: .; V gene: TRBV28; J gene: TRBJ1-6; CDR3 length: 16; clone size: once; CDR3 protein: CASTGYRLAYNSPLHF; CDR3 DNA: TGTGCCAGCACTGGGTACAGGTTAGCCTATAATTCACCCCTCCACTTT
D gene: .; V gene: TRBV5-6; J gene: TRBJ2-7; CDR3 length: 14; clone size: .; CDR3 protein: CASSALESSYEQYF; CDR3 DNA: TGTGCCAGCAGCGCCCTCGAGAGCTCCTACGAGCAGTACTTC
D gene: .; V gene: TRBV2; J gene: TRBJ2-3; CDR3 length: 15; clone size: .; CDR3 protein: CASRPRGGVTDTQYF; CDR3 DNA: TGTGCCAGCAGACCTCGGGGTGGGGTCACAGATACGCAGTATTTT
D gene: .; V gene: TRBV13; J gene: TRBJ2-5; CDR3 length: 12; clone size: .; CDR3 protein: CASSLLTETQYF; CDR3 DNA: TGTGCCAGCAGCCTACTCACGGAGACCCAGTACTTC
D gene: TRBD1; V gene: TRBV6-4; J gene: TRBJ2-2; CDR3 length: 15; clone size: .; CDR3 protein: CASRGQGGSTGELFF; CDR3 DNA: TGTGCCAGCAGAGGACAGGGAGGCTCGACCGGGGAGCTGTTTTTT
D gene: .; V gene: TRBV28; J gene: TRBJ1-6; CDR3 length: 14; clone size: .; CDR3 protein: CASSLQGPNSPLHF; CDR3 DNA: TGTGCCAGCAGTTTGCAGGGTCCTAATTCACCCCTCCACTTT
D gene: .; V gene: TRBV3-1/TRBV3-2; J gene: TRBJ1-2; CDR3 length: 16; clone size: .; CDR3 protein: CASSQEWTDSNYGYTF; CDR3 DNA: TGTGCCAGCAGCCAAGAGTGGACAGACTCCAACTATGGCTACACCTTC
D gene: TRBD2; V gene: TRBV4-1; J gene: TRBJ2-1; CDR3 length: 18; clone size: few; CDR3 protein: CASSQDQAGGPGGDEQFF; CDR3 DNA: TGCGCCAGCAGCCAAGATCAAGCGGGAGGGCCGGGGGGAGATGAGCAGTTCTTC
D gene: .; V gene: TRBV19; J gene: TRBJ1-1; CDR3 length: 14; clone size: .; CDR3 protein: CASSIGGQFTEAFF; CDR3 DNA: TGTGCCAGTAGTATAGGGGGCCAGTTCACTGAAGCTTTCTTT
D gene: .; V gene: TRBV5-1; J gene: TRBJ2-5; CDR3 length: 14; clone size: .; CDR3 protein: CASSVTGREETQYF; CDR3 DNA: TGCGCCAGCAGCGTAACAGGAAGGGAAGAGACCCAGTACTTC
D gene: .; V gene: TRBV21-1; J gene: TRBJ2-2; CDR3 length: 17; clone size: .; CDR3 protein: CASSKVHGLAVTGELFF; CDR3 DNA: TGTGCCAGCAGCAAAGTCCACGGACTAGCGGTCACCGGGGAGCTGTTTTTT
D gene: TRBD1; V gene: TRBV14; J gene: TRBJ1-1; CDR3 length: 15; clone size: .; CDR3 protein: CASSQQGQLNTEAFF; CDR3 DNA: TGTGCCAGCAGCCAACAGGGACAGTTGAACACTGAAGCTTTCTTT
D gene: TRBD1; V gene: TRBV28; J gene: TRBJ2-7; CDR3 length: 13; clone size: .; CDR3 protein: CASSGTGPYEQYF; CDR3 DNA: TGTGCCAGCTCCGGGACAGGGCCCTACGAGCAGTACTTC
D gene: TRBD2; V gene: TRBV14; J gene: TRBJ2-3; CDR3 length: 16; clone size: .; CDR3 protein: CASSQLLAGGLGTQYF; CDR3 DNA: TGTGCCAGCAGCCAACTACTAGCGGGAGGGCTGGGTACGCAGTATTTT
D gene: .; V gene: TRBV7-2; J gene: TRBJ2-7; CDR3 length: 14; clone size: .; CDR3 protein: CASSLALSAYEQYF; CDR3 DNA: TGTGCCAGCAGCTTAGCCCTAAGCGCCTACGAGCAGTACTTC
D gene: .; V gene: TRBV12-3/TRBV12-4; J gene: TRBJ1-2; CDR3 length: 13; clone size: .; CDR3 protein: CASSLGRAYGYTF; CDR3 DNA: TGTGCCAGCAGTTTGGGGAGGGCGTATGGCTACACCTTC
D gene: .; V gene: TRBV27; J gene: TRBJ2-1; CDR3 length: 13; clone size: .; CDR3 protein: CASSLLRTQPYFF; CDR3 DNA: TGTGCCAGCAGTTTACTCCGAACGCAACCCTACTTCTTC
D gene: TRBD2; V gene: TRBV3-1/TRBV3-2; J gene: TRBJ2-7; CDR3 length: 16; clone size: few; CDR3 protein: CASSPTSGSDPYEQYF; CDR3 DNA: TGTGCCAGCAGCCCGACTAGCGGGAGCGACCCGTACGAGCAGTACTTC
D gene: .; V gene: TRBV9; J gene: TRBJ2-3; CDR3 length: 16; clone size: .; CDR3 protein: CASSVSGAASTDTQYF; CDR3 DNA: TGTGCCAGCAGCGTCTCGGGAGCGGCTAGCACAGATACGCAGTATTTT
D gene: TRBD1; V gene: TRBV5-4; J gene: TRBJ2-2; CDR3 length: 16; clone size: .; CDR3 protein: CASSFRQGALTGELFF; CDR3 DNA: TGTGCCAGCAGCTTTCGTCAGGGGGCGCTTACCGGGGAGCTGTTTTTT
D gene: .; V gene: TRBV4-1; J gene: TRBJ2-3; CDR3 length: 13; clone size: .; CDR3 protein: CASSQGREDTQYF; CDR3 DNA: TGCGCCAGCAGCCAAGGACGGGAGGATACGCAGTATTTT
D gene: TRBD1; V gene: TRBV2; J gene: TRBJ1-5; CDR3 length: 13; clone size: .; CDR3 protein: CASRFDRDQPQHF; CDR3 DNA: TGTGCCAGCAGGTTTGACAGGGATCAGCCCCAGCATTTT
D gene: TRBD2; V gene: TRBV7-2; J gene: TRBJ2-1; CDR3 length: 13; clone size: .; CDR3 protein: CASAVAGPNEQFF; CDR3 DNA: TGTGCCAGCGCCGTAGCGGGCCCCAATGAGCAGTTCTTC
D gene: .; V gene: TRBV28; J gene: TRBJ1-2; CDR3 length: 13; clone size: .; CDR3 protein: CASSRDSQHGYTF; CDR3 DNA: TGTGCCAGCAGCCGCGACAGTCAGCATGGCTACACCTTC
D gene: .; V gene: TRBV5-8; J gene: TRBJ2-2; CDR3 length: 11; clone size: .; CDR3 protein: CASTRVGELFF; CDR3 DNA: TGTGCCAGCACCCGAGTCGGGGAGCTGTTTTTT
D gene: TRBD2; V gene: TRBV28; J gene: TRBJ2-2; CDR3 length: 13; clone size: few; CDR3 protein: CASSLSGVGELFF; CDR3 DNA: TGTGCCAGCAGTTTAAGCGGGGTCGGGGAGCTGTTTTTT
D gene: .; V gene: TRBV14; J gene: TRBJ2-7; CDR3 length: 14; clone size: once; CDR3 protein: CASSQVGTLYEQYF; CDR3 DNA: TGTGCCAGCAGCCAAGTTGGGACACTCTACGAGCAGTACTTC
D gene: TRBD2; V gene: TRBV7-9; J gene: TRBJ2-7; CDR3 length: 15; clone size: many; CDR3 protein: CASSVLAGLTYEQYF; CDR3 DNA: TGTGCCAGCAGCGTACTAGCGGGCCTTACCTACGAGCAGTACTTC
D gene: .; V gene: TRBV5-1; J gene: TRBJ2-7; CDR3 length: 15; clone size: .; CDR3 protein: CASSTLESVDYEQYF; CDR3 DNA: TGCGCCAGCAGCACCCTGGAGAGTGTGGACTACGAGCAGTACTTC
D gene: TRBD1; V gene: TRBV28; J gene: TRBJ1-2; CDR3 length: 12; clone size: .; CDR3 protein: CASKAGGYGYTF; CDR3 DNA: TGTGCCAGCAAGGCAGGGGGCTATGGCTACACCTTC
D gene: .; V gene: TRBV24-1; J gene: TRBJ1-4; CDR3 length: 17; clone size: .; CDR3 protein: CATSDSTGLATNEKLFF; CDR3 DNA: TGTGCCACCAGTGACTCTACAGGGTTGGCAACTAATGAAAAACTGTTTTTT
D gene: .; V gene: TRBV6-5; J gene: TRBJ1-1; CDR3 length: 13; clone size: .; CDR3 protein: CASSSVGGSEAFF; CDR3 DNA: TGTGCCAGCAGTTCCGTGGGGGGATCTGAAGCTTTCTTT
D gene: TRBD2; V gene: TRBV4-2; J gene: TRBJ2-3; CDR3 length: 21; clone size: .; CDR3 protein: CASSLSFAGGQLVRGTDTQYF; CDR3 DNA: TGTGCCAGCAGCCTAAGTTTCGCGGGGGGGCAGCTAGTCCGGGGTACAGATACGCAGTATTTT
D gene: TRBD1; V gene: TRBV12-3/TRBV12-4; J gene: TRBJ1-1; CDR3 length: 13; clone size: .; CDR3 protein: CASSYRGNTEAFF; CDR3 DNA: TGTGCCAGCTCATACAGGGGGAACACTGAAGCTTTCTTT
D gene: .; V gene: TRBV28; J gene: TRBJ2-7; CDR3 length: 14; clone size: .; CDR3 protein: CASSLQGPPYEQYF; CDR3 DNA: TGTGCCAGCAGTTTGCAGGGGCCCCCCTACGAGCAGTACTTC
D gene: .; V gene: TRBV7-9; J gene: TRBJ2-3; CDR3 length: 18; clone size: .; CDR3 protein: CASSLASTRQVSTDTQYF; CDR3 DNA: TGTGCCAGCAGCTTAGCGTCTACGAGACAAGTAAGCACAGATACGCAGTATTTT
D gene: TRBD1; V gene: TRBV7-2; J gene: TRBJ1-2; CDR3 length: 14; clone size: .; CDR3 protein: CASSGEGQYYGYTF; CDR3 DNA: TGTGCCAGCAGCGGAGAGGGACAGTATTATGGCTACACCTTC
D gene: TRBD1; V gene: TRBV15; J gene: TRBJ1-2; CDR3 length: 14; clone size: .; CDR3 protein: CATSRLDRAYGYTF; CDR3 DNA: TGTGCCACCAGTCGTCTCGACAGGGCGTATGGCTACACCTTC
D gene: .; V gene: TRBV20-1; J gene: TRBJ2-7; CDR3 length: 11; clone size: .; CDR3 protein: CSAPTGYEQYF; CDR3 DNA: TGCAGTGCTCCGACAGGCTACGAGCAGTACTTC
D gene: .; V gene: TRBV6-2/TRBV6-3; J gene: TRBJ2-1; CDR3 length: 18; clone size: .; CDR3 protein: CASSPLTPFPGAYNEQFF; CDR3 DNA: TGTGCCAGCAGTCCGCTAACTCCATTCCCCGGGGCCTACAATGAGCAGTTCTTC
D gene: .; V gene: TRBV18; J gene: TRBJ1-2; CDR3 length: 16; clone size: .; CDR3 protein: CASSPSDRPLNYGYTF; CDR3 DNA: TGTGCCAGCTCACCCTCCGACAGGCCCCTTAACTATGGCTACACCTTC
D gene: .; V gene: TRBV5-5; J gene: TRBJ1-1; CDR3 length: 15; clone size: .; CDR3 protein: CASRTAGGWNTEAFF; CDR3 DNA: TGTGCCAGCAGAACCGCGGGGGGATGGAACACTGAAGCTTTCTTT
D gene: .; V gene: TRBV7-9; J gene: TRBJ2-5; CDR3 length: 14; clone size: .; CDR3 protein: CASSSLGARETQYF; CDR3 DNA: TGTGCCAGCAGCTCCTTGGGGGCGCGGGAGACCCAGTACTTC
D gene: .; V gene: TRBV2; J gene: TRBJ1-2; CDR3 length: 10; clone size: .; CDR3 protein: CASRSSRDTF; CDR3 DNA: TGTGCCAGCAGATCCTCACGGGACACCTTC
D gene: TRBD1; V gene: TRBV10-3; J gene: TRBJ2-4; CDR3 length: 16; clone size: .; CDR3 protein: CAISAGTGDEENIQYF; CDR3 DNA: TGTGCCATCAGCGCCGGGACAGGGGACGAGGAAAACATTCAGTACTTC
D gene: .; V gene: TRBV12-5; J gene: TRBJ2-2; CDR3 length: 19; clone size: .; CDR3 protein: CASNDRATSGTMLTGELFF; CDR3 DNA: TGTGCTAGTAACGACAGAGCCACATCAGGAACCATGCTCACCGGGGAGCTGTTTTTT
D gene: TRBD1; V gene: TRBV29-1; J gene: TRBJ2-5; CDR3 length: 14; clone size: .; CDR3 protein: CSTTGGVGGETQYF; CDR3 DNA: TGCAGCACAACAGGGGGCGTGGGGGGAGAGACCCAGTACTTC
D gene: .; V gene: TRBV6-2/TRBV6-3; J gene: TRBJ1-3; CDR3 length: 13; clone size: few; CDR3 protein: CASSYDRVNTIYF; CDR3 DNA: TGTGCCAGCAGTTACGACAGAGTAAACACCATATATTTT
D gene: TRBD1; V gene: TRBV6-5; J gene: TRBJ2-7; CDR3 length: 13; clone size: .; CDR3 protein: CASSWDSQYEQYF; CDR3 DNA: TGTGCCAGCAGTTGGGACAGCCAATACGAGCAGTACTTC